These 5 T cell receptor beta chains came from one sample sequenced in a study of T cells in localized non-small cell lung cancer. Sequenced by immunoSEQ multiplex PCR; TCRdb stores in-frame clones only, minus some. This sample carries tens of thousands of clones, about 91% of them seen once, and the ten largest clones take over 12%. The sample was peripheral blood, taken before any cancer treatment. These receptors were obtained from a man aged 40-75 years with stage I squamous cell lung carcinoma.

This chain links TRBV5-1 with TRBJ1-1; a possible D gene is TRBD1 (5 bases). Germline CDR1 and CDR2: SGHRS and YFSETQ. The CDR3 is made up of 13 amino acids. Trimming stripped 4 bases from V and 1 base from J, with 8 bases between. CDR3: CASSGGQNTEAFF. The CDR3 DNA reads TGCGCCAGCAGCGGAGGACAGAACACTGAAGCTTTCTTT.

This chain connects TRBV5-1 to TRBJ2-7; 7 bases are shared with TRBD1. Germline loops: CDR1 SGHRS, CDR2 YFSETQ. J lost 0 bases, V lost 0 bases, and 6 bases had no gene match. The CDR3 has 16 residues. The chain's CDR3 is CASSLVFGTDSYEQYF. DNA for the CDR3: TGCGCCAGCAGCTTGGTTTTCGGGACAGACTCCTACGAGCAGTACTTC.

The rearrangement uses TRBV28 and TRBJ1-2; a possible D gene is TRBD1 (6 bases). Germline lookup yields CDR1 MDHEN and CDR2 SYDVKM. Between the trimmed V and J ends, which lost 7 bases and 1 base, there was a span of 22 bases. CDR3 length equals 17 residues. CDR3 nucleotide sequence: TGTGCCAGCACCCCCGGGGGCGAAGGGACGGTTAACTATGGCTACACCTTC. Translating it yields CASTPGGEGTVNYGYTF.

The chain recombines TRBV28 with TRBJ2-7; tentative D call: TRBD2 (7 bases). This CDR3 spans 14 amino acids. In germline, CDR1 is MDHEN, CDR2 SYDVKM. Trimming left V 7 bases short and J 1 base short, with 14 bases between. CDR3 sequence reads: CASTLRGGSYEQYF. CDR3 bases: TGTGCCAGCACTCTAAGGGGGGGGTCCTACGAGCAGTACTTC.

V is TRBV4-3 and J is TRBJ1-5, with 10 nucleotides matching TRBD1. The CDR3 totals 15 residues. V trimming: 4 bases; J trimming: 6 bases; junction bases outside the gene matches: 6. Per the germline V gene, CDR1 is LGHNA and CDR2 is YSLEER. This CDR3 is CASSPWTGGSQPQHF. CDR3 sequence (DNA): TGCGCCAGCAGCCCCTGGACAGGGGGGAGTCAGCCCCAGCATTTT.